This paragraph reports one T cell receptor beta chain. No antigen is known for it. Repertoires were generated with immunoSEQ multiplex PCR, while TCRdb's copy carries only in-frame clones and drops some. The sample holds about 54,000 clones, 89% seen once. These data are taken from a study of T cell responses to AZD1222 COVID-19 vaccine. Study observations and caveats: White British people made up most donors, females outnumbered males, and clonal diversity was possibly underestimated. The breadth and depth of Spike-specific TCRs increased once two AZD1222 doses had been given. The study reported that nearly half of spike-specific TCRs target unmutated variant regions. Sampled repertoires all dated from after the peak T cell response.

Germline V lookup: CDR1 LGHNA, CDR2 YNFKEQ. The ends lost 4 bases at V and 4 bases at J; junction bases unmatched: 11. The CDR3 extends over 17 amino acids. The receptor's source is an adult who received the AZD1222 COVID-19 vaccine. The genes are TRBV4-2 and TRBJ2-3, with TRBD2 identical over 10 bases. Here the sequenced sample was peripheral blood, taken 28 days after the second AZD1222 dose. The CDR3 region has the DNA TGTGCCAGCAGCCGCGGGGGAAGCGGGAGGGGTGCAGATACGCAGTATTTT. It translates to CASSRGGSGRGADTQYF.